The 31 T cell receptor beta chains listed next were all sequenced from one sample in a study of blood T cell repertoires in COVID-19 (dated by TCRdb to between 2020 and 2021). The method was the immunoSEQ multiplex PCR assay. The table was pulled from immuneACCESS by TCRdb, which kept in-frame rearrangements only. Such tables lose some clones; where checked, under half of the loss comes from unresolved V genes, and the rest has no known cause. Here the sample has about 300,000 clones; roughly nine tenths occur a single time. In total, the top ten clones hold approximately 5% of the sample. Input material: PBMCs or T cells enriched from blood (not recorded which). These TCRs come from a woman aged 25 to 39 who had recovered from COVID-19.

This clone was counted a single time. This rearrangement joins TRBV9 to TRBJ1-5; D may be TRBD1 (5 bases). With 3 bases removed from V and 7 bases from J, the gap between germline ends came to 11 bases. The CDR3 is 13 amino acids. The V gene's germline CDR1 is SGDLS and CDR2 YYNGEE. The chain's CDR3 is CASSAQGTQPQHF. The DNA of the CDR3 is TGTGCCAGCAGCGCGCAGGGAACACAGCCCCAGCATTTT.

CDR3 sequence (DNA): TGCAGCGCCGGTGACAGGGGCAATTCACCCCTCCACTTT. It codes for CSAGDRGNSPLHF. The chain joins TRBV29-1 to TRBJ1-6; 8 bases map to TRBD1. V was clipped by 7 bases and J by 7 bases; unmatched bases: 6. This CDR3 is built from 13 residues. Per germline, CDR1 SQVTM and CDR2 ANQGSEA.

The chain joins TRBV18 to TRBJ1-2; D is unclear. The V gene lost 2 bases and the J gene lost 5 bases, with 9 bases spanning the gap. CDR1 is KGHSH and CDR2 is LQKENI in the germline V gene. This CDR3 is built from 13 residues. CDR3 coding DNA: TGTGCCAGCTCACCATTCCAGGATTATGGCTACACCTTC. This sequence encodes CASSPFQDYGYTF. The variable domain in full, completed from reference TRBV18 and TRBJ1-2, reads NAGVMQNPRHLVRRRGQEARLRCSPMKGHSHVYWYRQLPEEGLKFMVYLQKENIIDESGMPKERFSAEFPKEGPSILRIQQVVRGDSAAYFCASSPFQDYGYTFGSGTRLTVV.

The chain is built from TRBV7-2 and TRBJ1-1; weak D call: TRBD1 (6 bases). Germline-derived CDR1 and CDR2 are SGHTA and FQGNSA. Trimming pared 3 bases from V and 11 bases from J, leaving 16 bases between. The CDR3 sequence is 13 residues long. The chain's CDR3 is CASSFRLKGEAFF. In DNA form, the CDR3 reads TGTGCCAGCAGCTTCCGGCTGAAGGGGGAGGCTTTCTTT.

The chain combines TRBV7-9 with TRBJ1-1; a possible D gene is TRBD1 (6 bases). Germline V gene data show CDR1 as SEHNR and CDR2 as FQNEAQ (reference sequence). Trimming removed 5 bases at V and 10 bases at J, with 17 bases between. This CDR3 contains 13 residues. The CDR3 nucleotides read TGTGCCAGCAGCCCCAGACAGGAGCTAGGAGCTTTCTTT. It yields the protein CASSPRQELGAFF.

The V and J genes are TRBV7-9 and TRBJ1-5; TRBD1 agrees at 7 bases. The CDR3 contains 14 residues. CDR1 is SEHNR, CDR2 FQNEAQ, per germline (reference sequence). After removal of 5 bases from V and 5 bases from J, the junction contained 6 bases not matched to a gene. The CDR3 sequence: CASSRQGFDQPQHF. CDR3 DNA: TGTGCCAGCAGCCGACAGGGTTTCGATCAGCCCCAGCATTTT.

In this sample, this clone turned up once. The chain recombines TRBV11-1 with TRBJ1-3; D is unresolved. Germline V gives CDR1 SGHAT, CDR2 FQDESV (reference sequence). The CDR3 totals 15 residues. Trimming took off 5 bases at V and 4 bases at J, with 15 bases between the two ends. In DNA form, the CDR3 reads TGTGCCAGCAGCCAAGCCCGAGGCCGCGGAAACACCATATATTTT. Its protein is CASSQARGRGNTIYF.

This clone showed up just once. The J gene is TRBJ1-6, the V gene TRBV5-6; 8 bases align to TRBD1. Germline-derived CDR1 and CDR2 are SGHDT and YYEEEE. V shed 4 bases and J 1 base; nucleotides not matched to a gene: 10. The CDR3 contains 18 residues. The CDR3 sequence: CASSEGTGRWSYNSPLHF. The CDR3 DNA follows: TGTGCCAGCAGCGAAGGGACAGGCCGCTGGTCCTATAATTCACCCCTCCACTTT.

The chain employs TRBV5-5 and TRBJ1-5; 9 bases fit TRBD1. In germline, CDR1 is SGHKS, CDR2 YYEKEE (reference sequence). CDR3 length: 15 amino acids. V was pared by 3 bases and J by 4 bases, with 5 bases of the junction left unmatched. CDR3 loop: CASSYGTGRNQPQHF. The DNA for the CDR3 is TGTGCCAGCAGCTACGGGACAGGGCGAAATCAGCCCCAGCATTTT.

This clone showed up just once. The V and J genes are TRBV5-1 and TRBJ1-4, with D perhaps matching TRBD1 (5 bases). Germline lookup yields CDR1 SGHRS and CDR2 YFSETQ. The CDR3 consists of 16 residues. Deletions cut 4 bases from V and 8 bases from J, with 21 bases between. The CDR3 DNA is TGCGCCAGCAGCCCCAGACGACAGCCTCGGGAGGAAAAACTGTTTTTT. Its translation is CASSPRRQPREEKLFF.

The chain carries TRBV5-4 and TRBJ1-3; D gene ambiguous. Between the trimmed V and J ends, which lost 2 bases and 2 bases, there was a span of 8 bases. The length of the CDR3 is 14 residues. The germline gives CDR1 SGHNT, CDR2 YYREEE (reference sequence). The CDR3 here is CASSLPGAGNTIYF. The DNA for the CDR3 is TGTGCCAGCAGCTTACCGGGAGCTGGAAACACCATATATTTT. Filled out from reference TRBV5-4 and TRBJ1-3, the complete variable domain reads ETGVTQSPTHLIKTRGQQVTLRCSSQSGHNTVSWYQQALGQGPQFIFQYYREEENGRGNFPPRFSGLQFPNYSSELNVNALELDDSALYLCASSLPGAGNTIYFGEGSWLTVV.

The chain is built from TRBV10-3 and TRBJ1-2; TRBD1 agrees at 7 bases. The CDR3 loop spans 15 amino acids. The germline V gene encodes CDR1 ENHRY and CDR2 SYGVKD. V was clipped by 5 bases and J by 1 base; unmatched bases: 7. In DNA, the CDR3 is TGTGCCATCAGTCCTAACAGGGGCCTTAACTATGGCTACACCTTC. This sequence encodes CAISPNRGLNYGYTF.

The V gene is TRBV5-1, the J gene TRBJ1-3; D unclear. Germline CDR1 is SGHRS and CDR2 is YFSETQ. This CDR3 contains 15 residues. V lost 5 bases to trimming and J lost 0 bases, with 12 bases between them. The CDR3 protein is CASRLTAFSGNTIYF. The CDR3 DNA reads TGCGCCAGCAGGTTGACTGCGTTCTCTGGAAACACCATATATTTT.

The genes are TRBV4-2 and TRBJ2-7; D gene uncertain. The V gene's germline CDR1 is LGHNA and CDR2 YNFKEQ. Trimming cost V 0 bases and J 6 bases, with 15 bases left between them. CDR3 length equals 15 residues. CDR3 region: CASSQDLSEYAEQYF. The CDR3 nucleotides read TGTGCCAGCAGCCAAGATCTAAGTGAGTATGCCGAGCAGTACTTC.

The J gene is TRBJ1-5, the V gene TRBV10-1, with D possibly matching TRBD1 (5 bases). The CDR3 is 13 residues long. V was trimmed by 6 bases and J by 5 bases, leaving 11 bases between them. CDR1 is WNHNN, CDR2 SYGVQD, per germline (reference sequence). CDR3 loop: CASSSDSYQPQHF. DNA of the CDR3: TGCGCCAGCAGCTCCGACAGTTATCAGCCCCAGCATTTT.

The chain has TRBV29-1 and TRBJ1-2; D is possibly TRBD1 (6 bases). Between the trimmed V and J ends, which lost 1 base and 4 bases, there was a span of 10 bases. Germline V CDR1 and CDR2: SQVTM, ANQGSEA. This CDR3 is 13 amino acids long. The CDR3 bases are TGCAGCGTTGAAGCCCAGGGGACCTATGGCTACACCTTC. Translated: CSVEAQGTYGYTF.

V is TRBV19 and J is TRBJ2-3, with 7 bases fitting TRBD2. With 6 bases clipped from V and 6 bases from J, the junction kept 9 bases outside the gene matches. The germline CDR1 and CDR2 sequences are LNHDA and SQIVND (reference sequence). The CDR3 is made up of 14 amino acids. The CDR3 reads CASSFSGAADTQYF. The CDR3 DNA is TGTGCCAGTAGCTTCAGCGGGGCCGCGGATACGCAGTATTTT.

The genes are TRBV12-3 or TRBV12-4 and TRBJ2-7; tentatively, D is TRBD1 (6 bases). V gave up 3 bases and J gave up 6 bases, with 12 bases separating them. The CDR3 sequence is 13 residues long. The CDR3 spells CASSFLPQGEQYF. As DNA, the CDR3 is TGTGCCAGCAGTTTTCTTCCACAGGGCGAGCAGTACTTC.

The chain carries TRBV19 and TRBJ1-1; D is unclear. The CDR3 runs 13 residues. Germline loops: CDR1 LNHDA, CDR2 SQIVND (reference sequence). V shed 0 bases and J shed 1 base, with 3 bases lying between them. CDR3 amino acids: CASSIERNTEAFF. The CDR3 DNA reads TGTGCCAGTAGTATAGAGAGGAACACTGAAGCTTTCTTT.

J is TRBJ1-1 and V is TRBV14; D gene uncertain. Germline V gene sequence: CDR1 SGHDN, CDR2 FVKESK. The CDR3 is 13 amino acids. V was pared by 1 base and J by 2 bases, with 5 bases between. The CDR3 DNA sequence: TGTGCCAGCAGCCAAGGAGTAAACACTGAAGCTTTCTTT. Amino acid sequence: CASSQGVNTEAFF.

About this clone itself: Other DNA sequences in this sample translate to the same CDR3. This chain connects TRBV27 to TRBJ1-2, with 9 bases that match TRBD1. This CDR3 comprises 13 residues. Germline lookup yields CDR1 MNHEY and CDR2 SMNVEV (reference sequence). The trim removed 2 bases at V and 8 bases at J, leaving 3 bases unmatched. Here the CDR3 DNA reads TGTGCCAGCAGTTTAGGGACAGGGAGCGGCTACACCTTC. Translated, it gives CASSLGTGSGYTF.

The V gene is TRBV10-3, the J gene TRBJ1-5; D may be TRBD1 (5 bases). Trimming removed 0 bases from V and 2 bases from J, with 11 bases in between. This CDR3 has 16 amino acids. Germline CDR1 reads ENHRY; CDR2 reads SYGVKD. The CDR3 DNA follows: TGTGCCATCAGTGAGTCGACAGCATCCGGCAATCAGCCCCAGCATTTT. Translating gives CAISESTASGNQPQHF.

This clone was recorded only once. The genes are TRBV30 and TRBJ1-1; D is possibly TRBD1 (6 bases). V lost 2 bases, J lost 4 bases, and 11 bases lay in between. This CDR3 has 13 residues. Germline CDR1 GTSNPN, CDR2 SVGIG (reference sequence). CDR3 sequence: CAWSLQGITEAFF. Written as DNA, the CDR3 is TGTGCCTGGAGTCTACAGGGAATCACTGAAGCTTTCTTT.

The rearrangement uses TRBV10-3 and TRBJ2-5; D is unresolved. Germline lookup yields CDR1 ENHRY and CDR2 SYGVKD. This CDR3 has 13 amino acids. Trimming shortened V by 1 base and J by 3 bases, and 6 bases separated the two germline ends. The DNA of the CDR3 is TGTGCCATCAGTGAGTACGAGAAAGAGACCCAGTACTTC. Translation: CAISEYEKETQYF.

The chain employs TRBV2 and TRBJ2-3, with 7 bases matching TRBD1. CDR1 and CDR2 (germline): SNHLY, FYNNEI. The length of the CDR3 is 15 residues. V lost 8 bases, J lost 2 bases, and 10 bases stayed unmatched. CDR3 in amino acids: CASGTNRGSTDTQYF. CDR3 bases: TGTGCCAGCGGCACAAACAGGGGATCCACAGATACGCAGTATTTT.

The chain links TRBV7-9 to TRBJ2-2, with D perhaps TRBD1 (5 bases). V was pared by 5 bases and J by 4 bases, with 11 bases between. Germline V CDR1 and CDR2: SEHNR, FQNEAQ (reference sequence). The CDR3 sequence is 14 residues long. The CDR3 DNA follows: TGTGCCAGCAGCCGGAGACAGACCACCGGGGAGCTGTTTTTT. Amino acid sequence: CASSRRQTTGELFF. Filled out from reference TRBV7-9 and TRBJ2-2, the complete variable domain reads DTGVSQNPRHKITKRGQNVTFRCDPISEHNRLYWYRQTLGQGPEFLTYFQNEAQLEKSRLLSDRFSAERPKGSFSTLEIQRTEQGDSAMYLCASSRRQTTGELFFGEGSRLTVL.

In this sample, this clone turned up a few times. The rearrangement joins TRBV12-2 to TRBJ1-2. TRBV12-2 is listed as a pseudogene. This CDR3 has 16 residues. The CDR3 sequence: CASRLSGGRPNYGYTF. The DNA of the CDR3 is TGTGCAAGTCGCTTATCCGGGGGGCGGCCTAACTATGGCTACACCTTC.

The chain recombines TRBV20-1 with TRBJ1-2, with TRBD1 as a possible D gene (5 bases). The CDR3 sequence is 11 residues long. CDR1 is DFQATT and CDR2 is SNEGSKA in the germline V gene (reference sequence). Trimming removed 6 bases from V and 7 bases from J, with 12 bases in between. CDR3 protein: CSARQGFGYTF. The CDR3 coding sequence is TGCAGTGCCCGCCAGGGTTTTGGCTACACCTTC.

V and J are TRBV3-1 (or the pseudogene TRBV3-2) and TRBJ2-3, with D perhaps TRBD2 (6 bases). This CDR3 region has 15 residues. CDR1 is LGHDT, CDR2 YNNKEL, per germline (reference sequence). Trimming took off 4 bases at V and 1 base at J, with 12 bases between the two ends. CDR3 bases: TGTGCCAGCAGCCTGGGACTTCAGCGCACAGATACGCAGTATTTT. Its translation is CASSLGLQRTDTQYF.

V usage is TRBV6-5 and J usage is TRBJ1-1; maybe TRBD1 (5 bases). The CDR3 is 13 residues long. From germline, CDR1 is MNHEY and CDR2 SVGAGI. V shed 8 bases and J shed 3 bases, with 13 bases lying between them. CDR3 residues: CASSAGRDTEAFF. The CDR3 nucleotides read TGTGCCAGCTCAGCGGGGCGGGACACTGAAGCTTTCTTT.

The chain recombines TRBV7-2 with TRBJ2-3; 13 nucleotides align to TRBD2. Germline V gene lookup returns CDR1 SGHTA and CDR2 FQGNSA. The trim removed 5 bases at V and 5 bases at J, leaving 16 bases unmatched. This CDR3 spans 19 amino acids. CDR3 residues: CASSRRGQLAGGLGDTQYF. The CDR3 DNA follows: TGTGCCAGCAGCCGCAGGGGACAACTAGCGGGGGGGCTTGGAGATACGCAGTATTTT.